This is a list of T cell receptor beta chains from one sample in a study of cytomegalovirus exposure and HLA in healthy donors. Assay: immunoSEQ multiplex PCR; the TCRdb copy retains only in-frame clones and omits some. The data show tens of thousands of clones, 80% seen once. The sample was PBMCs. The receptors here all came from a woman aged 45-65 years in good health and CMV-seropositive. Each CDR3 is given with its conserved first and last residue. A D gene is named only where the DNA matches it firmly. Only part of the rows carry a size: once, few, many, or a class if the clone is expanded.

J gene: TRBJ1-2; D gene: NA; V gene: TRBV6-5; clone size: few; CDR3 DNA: TGTGCCACCTTACAGGGTTTTTCTTCGGGCTACACCTTC; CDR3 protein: CATLQGFSSGYTF
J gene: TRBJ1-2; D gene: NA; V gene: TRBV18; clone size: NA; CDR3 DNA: TGTGCCAGCTCACCGGGAGGCCGTCTTGGTGGCTACACCTTC; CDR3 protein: CASSPGGRLGGYTF
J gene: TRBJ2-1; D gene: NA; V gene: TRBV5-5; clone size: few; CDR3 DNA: TGTGCCAGCAGCTTTGTTGCTAGCGTTAGCAATGAGCAGTTCTTC; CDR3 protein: CASSFVASVSNEQFF
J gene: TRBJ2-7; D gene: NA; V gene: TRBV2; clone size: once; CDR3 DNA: TGTGCCAGCAGTGGGCCCCTCTCCTACGAGCAGTACTTC; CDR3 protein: CASSGPLSYEQYF
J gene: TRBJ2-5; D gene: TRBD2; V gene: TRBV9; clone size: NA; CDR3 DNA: TGTGCCAGCAGCTCTCCCCCAGCGGGGGGACAAGAGACCCAGTACTTC; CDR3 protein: CASSSPPAGGQETQYF
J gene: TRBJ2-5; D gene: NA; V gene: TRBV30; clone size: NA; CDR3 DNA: TGTGCCTGGAGTGTAGGCGGACTTGGGCAAGAGACCCAGTACTTC; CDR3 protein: CAWSVGGLGQETQYF
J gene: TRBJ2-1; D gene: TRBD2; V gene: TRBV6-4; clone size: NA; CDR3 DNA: TGTGCCAGCAGTGACTCGGTAGCGGGAGGCGATGAGCAGTTCTTC; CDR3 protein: CASSDSVAGGDEQFF
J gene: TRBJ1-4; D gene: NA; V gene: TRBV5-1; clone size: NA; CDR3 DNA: TGCGCCAGCAGCCCCCTCCCCCAGGGGACTAATGAAAAACTGTTTTTT; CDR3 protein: CASSPLPQGTNEKLFF
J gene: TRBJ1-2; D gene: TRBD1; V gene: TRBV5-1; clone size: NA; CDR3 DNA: TGCGCCAGCAGCCCCGGGACAGCTTCCTATGGCTACACCTTC; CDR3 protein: CASSPGTASYGYTF
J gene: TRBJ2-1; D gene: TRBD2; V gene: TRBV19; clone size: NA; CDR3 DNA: TGTGCCAGTAGTCCTTGGGCGGGGGGGCAAAATGAGCAGTTCTTC; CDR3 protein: CASSPWAGGQNEQFF
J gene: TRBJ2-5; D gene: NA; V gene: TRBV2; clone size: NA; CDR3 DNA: TGTGCCAGCAAACTGGAGGGAGAGACCCAGTACTTC; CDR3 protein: CASKLEGETQYF
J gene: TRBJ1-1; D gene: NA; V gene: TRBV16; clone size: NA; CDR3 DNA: TGTGCCAGCAGCCATGTCCGGGTGGGGCCGAACACTGAAGCTTTCTTT; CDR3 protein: CASSHVRVGPNTEAFF
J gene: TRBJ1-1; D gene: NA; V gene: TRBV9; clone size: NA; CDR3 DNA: TGTGCCAGCAGCGCCGTCCCGAGGACTGAAGCTTTCTTT; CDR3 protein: CASSAVPRTEAFF
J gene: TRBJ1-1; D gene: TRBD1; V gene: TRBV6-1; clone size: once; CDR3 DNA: TGTGCCAGCAGTGACACAGGGGGCGCGGGGACTGAAGCTTTCTTT; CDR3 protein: CASSDTGGAGTEAFF
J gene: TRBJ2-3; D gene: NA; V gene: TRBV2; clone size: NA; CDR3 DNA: TGTGCCAGCAGTCAGACTAGTCGGGCCGCAGATACGCAGTATTTT; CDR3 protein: CASSQTSRAADTQYF
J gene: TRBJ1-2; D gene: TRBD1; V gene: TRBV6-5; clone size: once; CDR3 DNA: TGTGCCAGCACCTCTTTGACAGGGGACTGGTATGGCTACACCTTC; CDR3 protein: CASTSLTGDWYGYTF
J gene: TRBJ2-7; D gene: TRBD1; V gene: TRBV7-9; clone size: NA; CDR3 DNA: TGTGCCAGCAGCTTAGATGGGACAGGGAGCTCCTACGAGCAGTACTTC; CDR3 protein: CASSLDGTGSSYEQYF
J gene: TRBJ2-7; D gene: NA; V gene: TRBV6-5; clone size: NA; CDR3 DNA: TGTGCCAGCAGTAGAGACAGCCGATTCTACGAGCAGTACTTC; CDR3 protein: CASSRDSRFYEQYF
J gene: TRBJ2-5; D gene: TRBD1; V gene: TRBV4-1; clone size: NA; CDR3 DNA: TGCGCCAGCAGCCAAGGACAGGGGGCGGCGACCCAGTACTTC; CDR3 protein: CASSQGQGAATQYF
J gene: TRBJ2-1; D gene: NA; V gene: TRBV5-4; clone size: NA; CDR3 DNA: TGTGCCAGCAGCTACTATACTCCAGCATCCTACAATGAGCAGTTCTTC; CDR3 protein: CASSYYTPASYNEQFF
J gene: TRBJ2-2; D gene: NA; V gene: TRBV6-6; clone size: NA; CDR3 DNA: TGTGCCAGCAGTTCGGGTGACACCGGGGAGCTGTTTTTT; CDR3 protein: CASSSGDTGELFF
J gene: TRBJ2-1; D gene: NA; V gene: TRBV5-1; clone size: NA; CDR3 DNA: TGCGCCAGCAGCCCCCGGCAGGGGTGGGACAATGAGCAGTTCTTC; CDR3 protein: CASSPRQGWDNEQFF
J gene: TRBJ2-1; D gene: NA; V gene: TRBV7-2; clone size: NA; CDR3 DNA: TGTGCCAGCAGCTACGGGGGAGGGGGTGAGCAGTTCTTC; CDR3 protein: CASSYGGGGEQFF
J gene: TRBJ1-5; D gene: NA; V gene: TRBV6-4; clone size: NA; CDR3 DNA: TGTGCCAGCAGCGAGGGACACCTTAGGGGCCAGCCCCAGCATTTT; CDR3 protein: CASSEGHLRGQPQHF
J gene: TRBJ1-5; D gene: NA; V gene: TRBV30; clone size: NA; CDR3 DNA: TGTGCCTGGAGTGGGCGGGAGGATCAGCCCCAGCATTTT; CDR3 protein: CAWSGREDQPQHF
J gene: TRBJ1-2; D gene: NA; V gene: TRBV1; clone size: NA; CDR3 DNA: TGCACCAGCAGCCAAGATCTCGACAGGGCTGGCTACACCTTC; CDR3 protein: CTSSQDLDRAGYTF
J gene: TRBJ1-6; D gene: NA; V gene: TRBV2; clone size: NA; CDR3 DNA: TGTGCCAGCAGTGATAACAGCTATAATTCACCCCTCCACTTT; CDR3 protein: CASSDNSYNSPLHF
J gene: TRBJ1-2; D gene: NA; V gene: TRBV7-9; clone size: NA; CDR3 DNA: TGTGCCAGCAGCTTAGCACAGTTTTATGGCTACACCTTC; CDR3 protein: CASSLAQFYGYTF
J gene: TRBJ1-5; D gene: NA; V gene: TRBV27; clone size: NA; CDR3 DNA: TGTGCCAGGCGGGGAGGTTTTGGATATAGCAATCAGCCCCAGCATTTT; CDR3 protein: CARRGGFGYSNQPQHF
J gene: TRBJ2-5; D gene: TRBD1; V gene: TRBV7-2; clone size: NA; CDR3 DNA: TGTGCCAGCAGCTTATACAGGGGGCCCCAAGAGACCCAGTACTTC; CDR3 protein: CASSLYRGPQETQYF
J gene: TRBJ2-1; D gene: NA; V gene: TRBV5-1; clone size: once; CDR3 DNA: TGCGCCAGCAGCCCCCTCGGTGGCTCCTACAATGAGCAGTTCTTC; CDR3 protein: CASSPLGGSYNEQFF
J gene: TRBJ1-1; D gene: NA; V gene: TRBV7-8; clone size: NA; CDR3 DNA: TGTGCCAGCAGCTTAGGGGGCAGGACTGAAGCTTTCTTT; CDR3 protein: CASSLGGRTEAFF
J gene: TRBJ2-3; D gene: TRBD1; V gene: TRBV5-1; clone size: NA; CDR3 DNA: TGCGCCAGCAGCTTGGACGGACAGGGGGCGATAGATACGCAGTATTTT; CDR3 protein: CASSLDGQGAIDTQYF
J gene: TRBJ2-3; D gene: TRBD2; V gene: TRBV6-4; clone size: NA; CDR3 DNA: TGTGCCAGCAGTGAAACTAGCGGGAACCCAGATACGCAGTATTTT; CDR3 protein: CASSETSGNPDTQYF
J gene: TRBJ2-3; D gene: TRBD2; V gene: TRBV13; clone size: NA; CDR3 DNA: TGTGCCAGCAGCTTAGGGCGGGAGGGCCCAGGCGCAGATACGCAGTATTTT; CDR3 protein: CASSLGREGPGADTQYF
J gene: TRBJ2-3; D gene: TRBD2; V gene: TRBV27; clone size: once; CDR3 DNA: TGTGCCAGCAGTTTAGCGGGAGGGCGCACAGATACGCAGTATTTT; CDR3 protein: CASSLAGGRTDTQYF
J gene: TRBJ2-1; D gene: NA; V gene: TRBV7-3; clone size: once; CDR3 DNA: TGTGCCAGCAGCTTAACCTTCGGGACCTACAATGAGCAGTTCTTC; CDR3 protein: CASSLTFGTYNEQFF
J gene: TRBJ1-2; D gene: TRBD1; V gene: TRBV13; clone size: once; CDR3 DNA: TGTGCCAGCAGCCCAGGGACAGGGTTTGACTATGGCTACACCTTC; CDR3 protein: CASSPGTGFDYGYTF
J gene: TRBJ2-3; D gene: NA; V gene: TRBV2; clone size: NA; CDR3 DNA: TGTGCCAGCAGTGAAGGGGCTTACACAGATACGCAGTATTTT; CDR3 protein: CASSEGAYTDTQYF
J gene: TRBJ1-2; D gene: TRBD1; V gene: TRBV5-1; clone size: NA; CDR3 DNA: TGCGCCAGCAGCATCGGGGACAGGGGTAACTATGGCTACACCTTC; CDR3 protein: CASSIGDRGNYGYTF
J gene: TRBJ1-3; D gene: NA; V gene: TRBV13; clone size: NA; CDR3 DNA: TGTGCCAGCAGCTCCATCCCCACTGGGAGTCCAGGAAACACCATATATTTT; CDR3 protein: CASSSIPTGSPGNTIYF
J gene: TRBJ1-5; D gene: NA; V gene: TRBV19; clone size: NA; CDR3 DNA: TGTGCCAGCCTTCGCGGGGAGAATAGCAATCAGCCCCAGCATTTT; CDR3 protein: CASLRGENSNQPQHF
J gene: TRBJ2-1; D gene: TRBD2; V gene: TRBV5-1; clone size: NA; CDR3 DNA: TGCGCCAGCAGCTTGTTTGCGGGGGGCTCCTACAATGAGCAGTTCTTC; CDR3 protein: CASSLFAGGSYNEQFF
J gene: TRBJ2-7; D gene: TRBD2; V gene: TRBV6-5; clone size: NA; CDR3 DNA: TGTGCCAGCAGTTACACCAGACTAGCGGGGGCTAAGTACTTC; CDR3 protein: CASSYTRLAGAKYF
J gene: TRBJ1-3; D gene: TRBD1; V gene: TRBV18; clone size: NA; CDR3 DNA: TGTGCCAGCTCATCTCTGACAGGGTCGACTGGAAACACCATATATTTT; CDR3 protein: CASSSLTGSTGNTIYF
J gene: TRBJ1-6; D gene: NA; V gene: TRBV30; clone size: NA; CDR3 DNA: TGTGCCTGGATCCCCACTCGGGAATCCGGAAATAATTCACCCCTCCACTTT; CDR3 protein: CAWIPTRESGNNSPLHF
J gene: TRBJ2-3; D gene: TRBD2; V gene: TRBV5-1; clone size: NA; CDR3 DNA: TGCGCCAGCAGCTTGGCGCTAGCGGGAGGTCCACCAGATACGCAGTATTTT; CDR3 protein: CASSLALAGGPPDTQYF
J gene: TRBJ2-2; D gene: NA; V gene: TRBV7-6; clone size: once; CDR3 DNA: TGTGCCAGCAGCTTAGAGTCGGTAGCGGCTAGGGGTACCGGGGAGCTGTTTTTT; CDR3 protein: CASSLESVAARGTGELFF
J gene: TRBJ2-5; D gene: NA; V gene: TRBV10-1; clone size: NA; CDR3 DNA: TGCGCCAGCAGTGACCGGAGACGGGGAGAGACCCAGTACTTC; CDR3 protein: CASSDRRRGETQYF
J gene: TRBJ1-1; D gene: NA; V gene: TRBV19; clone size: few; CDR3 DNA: TGTGCCAGTAGTACGGCGGGCGGGTCGAACACTGAAGCTTTCTTT; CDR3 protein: CASSTAGGSNTEAFF
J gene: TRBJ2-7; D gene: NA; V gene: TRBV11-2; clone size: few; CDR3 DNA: TGTGCCAGCAGCTTAGACGACAGGTCCTACGAGCAGTACTTC; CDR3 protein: CASSLDDRSYEQYF
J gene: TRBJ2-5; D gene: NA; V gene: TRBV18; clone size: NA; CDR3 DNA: TGTGCCAGCTCACCACCGAGTACGGAAGAGACCCAGTACTTC; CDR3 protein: CASSPPSTEETQYF
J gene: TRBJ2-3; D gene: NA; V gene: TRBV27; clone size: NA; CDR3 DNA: TGTGCCAGCAGTTGGACAGCCCTTGGAGATACGCAGTATTTT; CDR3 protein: CASSWTALGDTQYF